This T cell receptor beta chain was obtained from a study of blood T cell repertoires in COVID-19. On the study more broadly: The United States, Italy and Spain supplied acute and convalescent COVID-19 samples.

The V gene lost 2 bases and the J gene lost 2 bases, with 15 bases spanning the gap. This CDR3 has 16 residues. The V gene's germline CDR1 is MNHNS and CDR2 SASEGT. The protocol was immunoSEQ multiplex PCR, while the TCRdb copy is restricted to in-frame clones and leaves out a portion. The data hold 130,000 to 150,000 clones, with about four fifths observed a single time. The V and J genes are TRBV6-1 and TRBJ1-2; D gene ambiguous. The sequence derives from a human donor in a cohort sampled during active COVID-19. Sequencing used peripheral blood. The CDR3 reads CASSEHLSTKNYGYTF. The CDR3 DNA is TGTGCCAGCAGTGAACACCTATCGACAAAGAACTATGGCTACACCTTC.